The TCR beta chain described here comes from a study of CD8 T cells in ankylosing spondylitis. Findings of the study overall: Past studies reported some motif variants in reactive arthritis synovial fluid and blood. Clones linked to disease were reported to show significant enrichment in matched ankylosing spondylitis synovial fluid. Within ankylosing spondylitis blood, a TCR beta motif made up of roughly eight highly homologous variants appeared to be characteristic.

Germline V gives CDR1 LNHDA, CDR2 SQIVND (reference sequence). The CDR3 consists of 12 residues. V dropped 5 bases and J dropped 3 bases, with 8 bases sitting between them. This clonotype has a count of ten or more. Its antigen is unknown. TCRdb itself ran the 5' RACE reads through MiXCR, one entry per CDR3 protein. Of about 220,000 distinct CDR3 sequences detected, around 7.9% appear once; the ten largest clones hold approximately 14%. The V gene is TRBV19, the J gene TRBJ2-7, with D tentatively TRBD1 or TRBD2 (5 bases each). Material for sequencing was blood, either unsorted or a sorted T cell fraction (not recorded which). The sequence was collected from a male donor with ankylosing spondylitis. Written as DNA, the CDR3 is TGTGCCAGTAGTGGGGGTATCTACGAGCAGTACTTC. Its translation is CASSGGIYEQYF.